A single sample gave rise to the 26 T cell receptor beta chains below, sequenced in a study of blood T cell repertoires in COVID-19. Produced via immunoSEQ multiplex PCR; TCRdb's table is partial and in-frame only. The data show tens of thousands of clones, more than 70% seen once. Sequencing was performed on peripheral blood. Receptors originate from a man older than 75 with acute or convalescent COVID-19.

Only one count was recorded for this clone. This rearrangement joins TRBV4-1 to TRBJ1-4, with 7 bases lining up with TRBD1. The V gene's germline CDR1 is MGHRA and CDR2 YSYEKL. Trimming took 4 bases from V and 8 from J; bases not matched to a gene: 10. The CDR3 is made up of 15 amino acids. CDR3 residues: CASSPGTGVREKLFF. The DNA of the CDR3 is TGCGCCAGCAGCCCAGGCACAGGGGTAAGGGAAAAACTGTTTTTT.

This chain joins TRBV7-2 and TRBJ2-3; D unclear. CDR1 is SGHTA and CDR2 is FQGNSA in the germline V gene. Trimming left V 8 bases short and J 2 bases short, with 11 bases between. The CDR3 totals 13 residues. CDR3: CASGRPDTDTQYF. In nucleotides, the CDR3 is TGTGCCAGCGGGCGCCCTGACACAGATACGCAGTATTTT. Full variable domain (outside the CDR3, taken from reference TRBV7-2 and TRBJ2-3): GAGVSQSPSNKVTEKGKDVELRCDPISGHTALYWYRQSLGQGLEFLIYFQGNSAPDKSGLPSDRFSAERTGGSVSTLTIQRTQQEDSAVYLCASGRPDTDTQYFGPGTRLTVL.

V is TRBV30 and J is TRBJ1-2; 7 bases align to TRBD1. Germline V gene lookup returns CDR1 GTSNPN and CDR2 SVGIG (reference sequence). V trimming: 8 bases; J trimming: 4 bases; junction bases outside the gene matches: 10. There are 13 residues in the CDR3. The CDR3 DNA is TGTGCCGGAAGGGGGCAAGAGAGCTATGGCTACACCTTC. The encoded protein is CAGRGQESYGYTF.

The V call is TRBV12-5, the J call TRBJ1-3; 8 bases are a match to TRBD1. The CDR3 consists of 18 residues. Germline-derived CDR1 and CDR2 are LGHNT and FRNRAP. J lost 0 bases, V lost 6 bases, and 13 bases had no gene match. The CDR3 here is CASGSDRGFTHSGNTIYF. CDR3 nucleotides: TGTGCTAGTGGCTCAGACAGGGGCTTTACTCACTCTGGAAACACCATATATTTT.

The CDR3 is CASSLAGQGRETQYF. CDR3 DNA sequence: TGTGCCAGCAGCTTGGCCGGACAGGGAAGGGAGACCCAGTACTTC. The chain couples TRBV5-4 to TRBJ2-5, with 8 bases identical to TRBD1. The CDR3 runs to 15 residues. Germline values: CDR1 SGHNT, CDR2 YYREEE (reference sequence). The V segment lost 0 bases and the J segment 5 bases; nucleotides outside the gene matches: 6. Variable domain in full (rest from reference TRBV5-4 and TRBJ2-5): ETGVTQSPTHLIKTRGQQVTLRCSSQSGHNTVSWYQQALGQGPQFIFQYYREEENGRGNFPPRFSGLQFPNYSSELNVNALELDDSALYLCASSLAGQGRETQYFGPGTRLLVL.

This clone came up a few times. V usage is TRBV6-5 and J usage is TRBJ2-5; 8 positions agree with TRBD1. CDR3 length equals 13 residues. After removal of 5 bases from V and 5 bases from J, the junction contained 4 bases not matched to a gene. Germline CDR1 MNHEY, CDR2 SVGAGI. The CDR3 coding sequence is TGTGCCAGCAGTACAGGGGGGACTGAGACCCAGTACTTC. Amino acids: CASSTGGTETQYF.

J is TRBJ2-1 and V is TRBV3-1 (or the pseudogene TRBV3-2), with a possible D match to TRBD1 (6 bases). The CDR3 extends over 13 amino acids. The ends were cut back, 4 bases at V and 5 bases at J, with 9 bases in the middle. Germline lookup yields CDR1 LGHDT and CDR2 YNNKEL (reference sequence). The CDR3 here is CASSPDSHNEQFF. DNA of the CDR3: TGTGCCAGCAGCCCGGACAGCCACAATGAGCAGTTCTTC.

V and J are TRBV10-3 and TRBJ2-1; 7 bases are shared with TRBD2. This CDR3 spans 14 amino acids. CDR1 ENHRY and CDR2 SYGVKD come from the germline V gene. V shed 6 bases, J shed 1 base, and the junction held 3 bases outside the gene matches. In DNA form, the CDR3 reads TGTGCCATCAGCCTAGCGGTTTCCTACAATGAGCAGTTCTTC. This gives the protein CAISLAVSYNEQFF.

The chain combines TRBV6-2 or TRBV6-3 with TRBJ2-7; 8 bases map to TRBD2. CDR3 size: 17 residues. With 4 bases clipped from V and 1 base from J, the junction kept 12 bases outside the gene matches. Germline CDR1 is MNHEY and CDR2 is SVGEGT. DNA of the CDR3: TGTGCCAGCAGTTGGGTCAGCGGGAGAATCGCGTCCTACGAGCAGTACTTC. Its protein is CASSWVSGRIASYEQYF.

V usage is TRBV19 and J usage is TRBJ1-5; D call uncertain. Germline V gene lookup returns CDR1 LNHDA and CDR2 SQIVND (reference sequence). Trimming shortened V by 6 bases and J by 2 bases, and 14 bases separated the two germline ends. This CDR3 region has 15 residues. The CDR3 coding sequence is TGTGCCAGTAGAGGCGAGGGATTGGGCAATCAGCCCCAGCATTTT. Its translation: CASRGEGLGNQPQHF.

Notes on this clone: A read error may produce the germline difference seen at one junction end. CDR3: CASSEASGRADTQYF. The CDR3 DNA follows: TGTGCCAGCAGCGAAGCTAGCGGGAGGGCAGATACGCAGTATTTT. The genes are TRBV6-1 and TRBJ2-3, with 12 bases fitting TRBD2. Per the germline V gene, CDR1 is MNHNS and CDR2 is SASEGT. The CDR3 runs to 15 residues.

This clone appeared once. The V and J genes are TRBV7-9 and TRBJ2-1; 9 bases map to TRBD2. Looked up from germline, CDR1 is SEHNR and CDR2 is FQNEAQ (reference sequence). This CDR3 is 15 amino acids long. The ends lost 1 base at V and 6 bases at J; junction bases unmatched: 4. The CDR3, as DNA: TGTGCCAGCAGCTTAGTCGGCGGGAGGGCCAATGAGCAGTTCTTC. Translation: CASSLVGGRANEQFF.

The V and J genes are TRBV7-9 and TRBJ1-1; D is unclear. Germline V CDR1 and CDR2: SEHNR, FQNEAQ (reference sequence). The CDR3 consists of 15 residues. V was clipped by 2 bases and J by 0 bases, with 10 bases between them. CDR3 nucleotides: TGTGCCAGCAGCTTAAGGTCGGGTATGAACACTGAAGCTTTCTTT. It encodes CASSLRSGMNTEAFF.

This clone was counted a few times. This chain joins TRBV4-1 and TRBJ2-1; D unclear. CDR1 is MGHRA and CDR2 is YSYEKL in the germline V gene. This CDR3 has 16 residues. V was clipped by 1 base and J by 6 bases, with 16 bases between them. CDR3 region: CASSQGSEPRSNEQFF. Written as DNA, the CDR3 is TGCGCCAGCAGCCAAGGTTCGGAGCCGAGATCCAATGAGCAGTTCTTC.

The J gene is TRBJ1-1, the V gene TRBV7-9, with 7 bases identical to TRBD1. With 5 bases clipped from V and 0 bases from J, the junction kept 12 bases outside the gene matches. CDR1 and CDR2 from the germline V gene are SEHNR and FQNEAQ (reference sequence). This CDR3 spans 17 amino acids. CDR3 residues: CASSARRDSTMNTEAFF. CDR3 nucleotide sequence: TGTGCCAGCAGCGCGCGCCGGGACAGTACCATGAACACTGAAGCTTTCTTT.

This chain connects TRBV4-3 to TRBJ1-1; TRBD1 might be the D (6 bases). CDR1 and CDR2 (germline): LGHNA, YSLEER. V lost 0 bases to trimming and J lost 3 bases, with 14 bases between them. CDR3 length: 16 residues. CDR3 in amino acids: CASSQDSRGWDTEAFF. The CDR3 coding sequence is TGCGCCAGCAGCCAAGATAGCAGGGGATGGGACACTGAAGCTTTCTTT.

This clone showed up just once. The rearrangement uses TRBV19 and TRBJ2-3; a possible D gene is TRBD2 (7 bases). Germline V gene sequence: CDR1 LNHDA, CDR2 SQIVND (reference sequence). The germline V and J ends were trimmed by 2 bases and 0 bases, with 9 bases remaining between them. CDR3 length equals 15 residues. This CDR3 is CASSIRGASTDTQYF. Here the CDR3 DNA reads TGTGCCAGTAGTATACGGGGGGCTAGCACAGATACGCAGTATTTT. Based on the CDR3 plus reference TRBV19 and TRBJ2-3, the full variable domain is DGGITQSPKYLFRKEGQNVTLSCEQNLNHDAMYWYRQDPGQGLRLIYYSQIVNDFQKGDIAEGYSVSREKKESFPLTVTSAQKNPTAFYLCASSIRGASTDTQYFGPGTRLTVL.

V is TRBV7-9 and J is TRBJ2-3; 8 nucleotides match TRBD2. Germline V gene lookup returns CDR1 SEHNR and CDR2 FQNEAQ (reference sequence). The CDR3 sequence is 16 residues long. Trimming removed 1 base from V and 10 bases from J; junction bases left unmatched: 13. CDR3 nucleotides: TGTGCCAGCAGCTTAGTGGCTAGCGGGCCAAAAGGTGCGCAGTATTTT. Its translation is CASSLVASGPKGAQYF.

The chain has TRBV2 and TRBJ2-2, with 8 bases aligning to TRBD1. The germline V gene encodes CDR1 SNHLY and CDR2 FYNNEI. CDR3 length equals 14 residues. The V gene end was trimmed by 7 bases and the J gene end by 2 bases; junction bases not matched to a gene: 3. The CDR3 here is CASKGQANTGELFF. The CDR3 DNA is TGTGCCAGCAAGGGACAGGCAAACACCGGGGAGCTGTTTTTT.

The V and J genes are TRBV23-1 and TRBJ1-6; D is possibly TRBD1 (6 bases). TRBV23-1 is an open reading frame whose function is uncertain. The CDR3 covers 17 residues. Trimming cost V 0 bases and J 3 bases, with 12 bases left between them. The CDR3 DNA reads as TGCGCCAGCAGTCAATCCCGGACAGAAAGCTATAATTCACCCCTCCACTTT. This sequence encodes CASSQSRTESYNSPLHF.

CDR3 protein: CASSRTGGPSSYGYTF. The CDR3 region has the DNA TGTGCCAGCAGCCGGACAGGGGGACCGTCTAGCTATGGCTACACCTTC. This chain uses TRBV5-8 with TRBJ1-2; 10 nucleotides agree with TRBD1. V lost 4 bases to trimming and J lost 4 bases; unmatched junction nucleotides: 10. The CDR3 has 16 residues. Germline V gives CDR1 SGHTS, CDR2 YDEGEE. The variable domain in full, with the rest retrieved from reference TRBV5-8 and TRBJ1-2, is EAGVTQSPTHLIKTRGQQATLRCSPISGHTSVYWYQQALGLGLQFLLWYDEGEERNRGNFPPRFSGRQFPNYSSELNVNALELEDSALYLCASSRTGGPSSYGYTFGSGTRLTVV.

The J gene is TRBJ1-3, the V gene TRBV19; maybe TRBD1 (5 bases). CDR1 and CDR2 from the germline V gene are LNHDA and SQIVND (reference sequence). This CDR3 contains 15 residues. V shed 5 bases and J shed 0 bases, with 11 bases lying between them. The CDR3 coding sequence is TGTGCCAGTAGTCTGGGCGGGGGCTCTGGAAACACCATATATTTT. Translating gives CASSLGGGSGNTIYF.

This chain's CDR3 is CASSPGLAGGVGETQYF. CDR3 coding DNA: TGTGCCAGCAGCCCGGGACTAGCGGGAGGGGTCGGAGAGACCCAGTACTTC. V gene TRBV5-6 combines with J gene TRBJ2-5; 16 bases align to TRBD2. CDR3 length equals 17 residues. V lost 4 bases, J lost 4 bases, and 7 bases stayed unmatched. CDR1 and CDR2 from the germline V gene are SGHDT and YYEEEE.

The chain combines TRBV30 with TRBJ1-5; 7 positions agree with TRBD1. Germline V gene sequence: CDR1 GTSNPN, CDR2 SVGIG (reference sequence). Trimming cost V 3 bases and J 3 bases; bases outside gene matches: 2. The CDR3 spans 13 residues. The DNA of the CDR3 is TGTGCCTGGAGCGGACAGGACAATCAGCCCCAGCATTTT. It specifies CAWSGQDNQPQHF.

The chain has TRBV6-5 and TRBJ2-1, with D maybe TRBD1 (6 bases). The CDR3 extends over 15 amino acids. Trimming took 2 bases from V and 8 from J, leaving 16 bases between them. In germline, CDR1 is MNHEY, CDR2 SVGAGI. The CDR3 is CASSYPGRGADEQFF. CDR3 DNA: TGTGCCAGCAGTTACCCGGGCAGGGGAGCTGATGAGCAGTTCTTC.

The gene calls are TRBV28 and TRBJ2-7; perhaps TRBD2 as D (6 bases). Germline CDR1 and CDR2: MDHEN and SYDVKM. The CDR3 contains 15 residues. V was clipped by 2 bases and J by 2 bases, with 13 bases between them. The CDR3 DNA reads as TGTGCCAGCAGTTTAATCGGGGAGGAACCCTACGAGCAGTACTTC. Translated: CASSLIGEEPYEQYF. Using reference TRBV28 and TRBJ2-7 for the parts outside the CDR3, the full variable domain is DVKVTQSSRYLVKRTGEKVFLECVQDMDHENMFWYRQDPGLGLRLIYFSYDVKMKEKGDIPEGYSVSREKKERFSLILESASTNQTSMYLCASSLIGEEPYEQYFGPGTRLTVT.